A selection of T cell receptor beta chains follows, all from one sample in a study of blood T cell repertoires in COVID-19. Repertoires were generated with immunoSEQ multiplex PCR, while TCRdb's copy carries only in-frame clones and drops some. The table includes around 67,000 clones, roughly 77% detected once. Source material: peripheral blood. The source of these receptors is a human donor in a cohort sampled during active COVID-19. Each CDR3 is given with its conserved first and last residue. A D gene is named only where the DNA matches it firmly. Only some rows state a clone size, as once, few, many or a class for expanded clones.

V gene	D gene	J gene	clone size	CDR3 protein	CDR3 DNA
TRBV9	TRBD2	TRBJ2-7	-	CASSAHPAPGGEQYF	TGTGCCAGCAGCGCTCATCCGGCCCCCGGGGGGGAGCAGTACTTC
TRBV4-1	-	TRBJ1-3	few	CASSQEAGPGNTIYF	TGCGCCAGCAGCCAAGAGGCGGGGCCTGGAAACACCATATATTTT
TRBV28	TRBD2	TRBJ2-3	-	CASSPGLAGVGTQYF	TGTGCCAGCAGCCCGGGACTAGCGGGAGTAGGTACGCAGTATTTT
TRBV19	-	TRBJ2-1	-	CASSIRGRSSNEQFF	TGTGCCAGTAGTATCAGAGGGCGGTCCAGCAATGAGCAGTTCTTC
TRBV11-1	TRBD1	TRBJ2-5	-	CASSLTTGRETQYF	TGTGCCAGCAGCTTAACGACAGGGCGAGAGACCCAGTACTTC
TRBV12-3/TRBV12-4	-	TRBJ1-2	-	CASSYGVYGYTF	TGTGCCAGCAGTTATGGAGTCTATGGCTACACCTTC
TRBV10-3	TRBD2	TRBJ2-1	-	CAISVTGGYNEQFF	TGTGCCATCAGTGTGACGGGAGGCTACAATGAGCAGTTCTTC
TRBV28	TRBD1	TRBJ2-7	-	CATSGQGYEQYF	TGTGCCACCTCGGGACAGGGCTACGAGCAGTACTTC
TRBV28	TRBD1	TRBJ1-6	-	CASTSTGNNSPLHF	TGTGCCAGCACCTCGACAGGGAATAATTCACCCCTCCACTTT
TRBV28	-	TRBJ1-2	-	CASSLGGALYYGYTF	TGTGCCAGCAGTTTAGGGGGGGCCTTGTACTATGGCTACACCTTC
TRBV7-9	TRBD1	TRBJ2-4	-	CASSPTGGLIHF	TGTGCCAGCAGCCCGACAGGGGGCCTAATTCACTTC